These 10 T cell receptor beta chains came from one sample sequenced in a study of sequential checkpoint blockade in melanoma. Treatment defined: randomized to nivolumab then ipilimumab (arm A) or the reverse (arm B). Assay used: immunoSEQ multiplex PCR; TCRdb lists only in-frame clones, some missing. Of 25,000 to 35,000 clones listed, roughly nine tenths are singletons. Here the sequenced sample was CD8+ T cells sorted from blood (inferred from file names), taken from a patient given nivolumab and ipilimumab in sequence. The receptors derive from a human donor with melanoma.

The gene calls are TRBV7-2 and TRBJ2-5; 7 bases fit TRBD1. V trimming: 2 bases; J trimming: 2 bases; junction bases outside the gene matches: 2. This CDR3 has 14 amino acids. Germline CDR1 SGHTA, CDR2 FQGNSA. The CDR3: CASSLMTGQETQYF. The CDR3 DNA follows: TGTGCCAGCAGCTTAATGACAGGGCAAGAGACCCAGTACTTC.

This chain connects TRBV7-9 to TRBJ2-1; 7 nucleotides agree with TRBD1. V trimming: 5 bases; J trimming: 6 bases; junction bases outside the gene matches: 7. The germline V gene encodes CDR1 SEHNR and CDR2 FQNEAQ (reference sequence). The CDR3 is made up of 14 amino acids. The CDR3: CASSPATGINEQFF. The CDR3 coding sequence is TGTGCCAGCAGCCCAGCGACAGGGATCAATGAGCAGTTCTTC.

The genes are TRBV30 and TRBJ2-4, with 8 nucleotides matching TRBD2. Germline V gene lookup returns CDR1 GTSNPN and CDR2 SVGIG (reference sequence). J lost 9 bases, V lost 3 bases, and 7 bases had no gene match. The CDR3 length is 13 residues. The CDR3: CAWRMGLEPIQYF. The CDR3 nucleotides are TGTGCCTGGAGAATGGGACTAGAGCCCATTCAGTACTTC.

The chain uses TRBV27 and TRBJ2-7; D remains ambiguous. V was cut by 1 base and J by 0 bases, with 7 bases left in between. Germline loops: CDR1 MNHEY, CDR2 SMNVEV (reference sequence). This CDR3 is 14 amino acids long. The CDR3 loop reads CASSLFTGSYEQYF. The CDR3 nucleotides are TGTGCCAGCAGTTTATTCACGGGCTCCTACGAGCAGTACTTC.

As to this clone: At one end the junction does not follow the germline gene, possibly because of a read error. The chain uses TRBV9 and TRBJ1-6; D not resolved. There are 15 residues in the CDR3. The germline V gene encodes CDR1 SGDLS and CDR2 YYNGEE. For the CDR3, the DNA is TGTGCCAGCAGCGTAGGGGCAGGTTATAGTTCACCCCTCCACTTT. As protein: CASSVGAGYSSPLHF.

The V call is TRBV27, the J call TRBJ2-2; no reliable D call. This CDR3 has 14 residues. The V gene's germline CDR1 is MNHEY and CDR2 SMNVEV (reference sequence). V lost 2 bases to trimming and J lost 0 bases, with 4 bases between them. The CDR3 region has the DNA TGTGCCAGCAGTTTAGGAGCGAACACCGGGGAGCTGTTTTTT. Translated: CASSLGANTGELFF.

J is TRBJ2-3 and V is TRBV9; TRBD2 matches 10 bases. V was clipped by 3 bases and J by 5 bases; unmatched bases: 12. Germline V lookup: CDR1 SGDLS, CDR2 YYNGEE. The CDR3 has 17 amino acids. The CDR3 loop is CASSAPPGERGGDTQYF. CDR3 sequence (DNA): TGTGCCAGCAGCGCACCTCCCGGCGAGCGGGGGGGAGATACGCAGTATTTT.

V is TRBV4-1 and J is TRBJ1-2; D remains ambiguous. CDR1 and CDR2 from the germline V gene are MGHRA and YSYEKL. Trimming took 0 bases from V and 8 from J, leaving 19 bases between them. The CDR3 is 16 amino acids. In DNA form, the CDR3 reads TGCGCCAGCAGCCAAGATTCCACGGTACTAACTATGGGCTACACCTTC. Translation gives CASSQDSTVLTMGYTF.

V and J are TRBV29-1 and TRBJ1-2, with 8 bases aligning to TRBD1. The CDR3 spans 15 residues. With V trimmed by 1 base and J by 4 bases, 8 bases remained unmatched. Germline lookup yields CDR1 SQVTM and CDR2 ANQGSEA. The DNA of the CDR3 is TGCAGCGTTGAAGGGAGACAGGGGCTTGGCTATGGCTACACCTTC. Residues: CSVEGRQGLGYGYTF.

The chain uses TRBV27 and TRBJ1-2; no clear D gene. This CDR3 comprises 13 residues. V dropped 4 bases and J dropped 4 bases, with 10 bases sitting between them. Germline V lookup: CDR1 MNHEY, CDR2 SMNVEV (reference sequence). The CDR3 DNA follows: TGTGCCAGCAGTTACCTGGGCTTCTATGGCTACACCTTC. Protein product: CASSYLGFYGYTF.